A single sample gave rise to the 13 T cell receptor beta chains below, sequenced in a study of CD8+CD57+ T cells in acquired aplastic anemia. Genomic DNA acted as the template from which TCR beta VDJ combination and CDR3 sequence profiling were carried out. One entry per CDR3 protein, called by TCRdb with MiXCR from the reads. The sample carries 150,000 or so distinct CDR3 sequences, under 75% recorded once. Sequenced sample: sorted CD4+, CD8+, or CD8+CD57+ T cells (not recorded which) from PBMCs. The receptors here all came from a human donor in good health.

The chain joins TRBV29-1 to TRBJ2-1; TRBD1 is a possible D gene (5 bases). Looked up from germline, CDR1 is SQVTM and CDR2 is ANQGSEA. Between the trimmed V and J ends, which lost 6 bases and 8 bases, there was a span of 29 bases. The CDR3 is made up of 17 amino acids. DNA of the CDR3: TGCAGCGTCCGACCAGACAGACATTCTAGGAATAGGGATGAGCAGTTCTTC. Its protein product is CSVRPDRHSRNRDEQFF.

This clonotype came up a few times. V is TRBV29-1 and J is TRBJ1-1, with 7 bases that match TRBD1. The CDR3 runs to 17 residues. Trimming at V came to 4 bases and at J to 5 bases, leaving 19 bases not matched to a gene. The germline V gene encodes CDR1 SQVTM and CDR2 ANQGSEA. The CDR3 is CSVGGVGTEDLGTEAFF. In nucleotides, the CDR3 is TGCAGCGTTGGCGGGGTAGGGACAGAAGACTTGGGAACTGAAGCTTTCTTT.

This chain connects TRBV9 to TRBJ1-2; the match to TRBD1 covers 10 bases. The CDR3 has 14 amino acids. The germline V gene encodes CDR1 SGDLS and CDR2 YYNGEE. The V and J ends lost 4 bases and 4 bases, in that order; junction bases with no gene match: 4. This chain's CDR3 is CASSTGTGVYGYTF. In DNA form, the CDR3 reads TGTGCCAGCAGCACGGGGACAGGGGTCTATGGCTACACCTTC.

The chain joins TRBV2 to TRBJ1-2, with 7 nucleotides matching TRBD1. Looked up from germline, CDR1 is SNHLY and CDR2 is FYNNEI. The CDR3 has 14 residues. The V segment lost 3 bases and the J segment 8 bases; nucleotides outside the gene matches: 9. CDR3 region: CASSDEGAPRGYTF. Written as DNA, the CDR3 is TGTGCCAGCAGTGATGAGGGGGCGCCTCGAGGCTACACCTTC.

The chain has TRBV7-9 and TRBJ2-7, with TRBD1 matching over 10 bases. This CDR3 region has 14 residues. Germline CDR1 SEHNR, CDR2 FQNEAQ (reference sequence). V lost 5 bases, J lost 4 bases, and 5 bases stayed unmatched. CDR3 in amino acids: CASSPRTGGYEQYF. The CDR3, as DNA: TGTGCCAGCAGCCCTCGGACAGGGGGTTACGAGCAGTACTTC.

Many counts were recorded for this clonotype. CDR3 amino acids: CASSLDYGTYSYNEQFF. CDR3 in DNA: TGTGCCAGCAGCTTAGATTACGGTACCTACTCCTACAATGAGCAGTTCTTC. This chain joins TRBV7-9 and TRBJ2-1; D remains ambiguous. Deletions cut 1 base from V and 0 bases from J, with 13 bases between. CDR3 length: 17 residues. CDR1 is SEHNR, CDR2 FQNEAQ, per germline (reference sequence).

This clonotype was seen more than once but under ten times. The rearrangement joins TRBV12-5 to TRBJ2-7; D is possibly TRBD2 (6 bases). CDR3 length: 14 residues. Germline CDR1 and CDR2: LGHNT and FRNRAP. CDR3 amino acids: CASRVADRTYEQYF. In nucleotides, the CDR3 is TGTGCCAGCAGGGTAGCGGACCGGACCTACGAGCAGTACTTC.

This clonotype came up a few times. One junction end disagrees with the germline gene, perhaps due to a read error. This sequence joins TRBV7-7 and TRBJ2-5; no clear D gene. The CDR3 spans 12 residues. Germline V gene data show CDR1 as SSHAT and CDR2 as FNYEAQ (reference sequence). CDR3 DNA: TGTGCTAGCAGCTTTCCTGGGGAGACCCAGTACTTC. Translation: CASSFPGETQYF.

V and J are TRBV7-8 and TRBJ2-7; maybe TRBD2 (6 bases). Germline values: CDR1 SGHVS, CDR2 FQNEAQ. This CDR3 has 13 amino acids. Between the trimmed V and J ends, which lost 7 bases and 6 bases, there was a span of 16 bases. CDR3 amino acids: CASTPTHGGEQYF. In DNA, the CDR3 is TGTGCCAGCACCCCCACCCACGGGGGCGAGCAGTACTTC.

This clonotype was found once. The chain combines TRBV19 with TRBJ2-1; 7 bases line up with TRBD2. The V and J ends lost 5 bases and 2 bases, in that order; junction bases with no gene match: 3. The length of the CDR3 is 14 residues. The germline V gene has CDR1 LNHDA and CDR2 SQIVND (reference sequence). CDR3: CASSRGETYNEQFF. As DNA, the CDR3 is TGTGCCAGTAGTCGGGGGGAAACCTACAATGAGCAGTTCTTC.

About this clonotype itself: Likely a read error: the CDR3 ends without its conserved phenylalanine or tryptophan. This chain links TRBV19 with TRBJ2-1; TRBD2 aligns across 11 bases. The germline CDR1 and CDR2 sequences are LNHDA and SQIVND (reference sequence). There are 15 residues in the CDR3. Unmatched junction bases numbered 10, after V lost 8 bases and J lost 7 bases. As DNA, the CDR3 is TGTGCCAGTTCAACGATGGGACTAGCGGTTAATGAGCAGTTCCTC. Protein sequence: CASSTMGLAVNEQFL.

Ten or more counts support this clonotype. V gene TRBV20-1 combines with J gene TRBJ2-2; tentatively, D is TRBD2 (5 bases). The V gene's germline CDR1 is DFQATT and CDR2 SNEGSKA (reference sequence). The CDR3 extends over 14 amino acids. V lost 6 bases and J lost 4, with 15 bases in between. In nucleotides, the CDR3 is TGCAGTGCCCCGGGGTGGGCGGGCACCGGGGAGCTGTTTTTT. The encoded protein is CSAPGWAGTGELFF.

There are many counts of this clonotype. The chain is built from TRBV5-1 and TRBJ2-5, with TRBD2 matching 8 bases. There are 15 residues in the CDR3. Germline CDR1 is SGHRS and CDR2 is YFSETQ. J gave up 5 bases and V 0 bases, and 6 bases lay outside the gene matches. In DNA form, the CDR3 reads TGCGCCAGCAGCTTGGTGGCGGGAGGTGGGGAGACCCAGTACTTC. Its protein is CASSLVAGGGETQYF.